The entry that follows covers one T cell receptor (beta chain) sequence. As yet, its antigen is unknown. This record comes from a study of cytomegalovirus exposure and HLA in healthy donors. The wider study: Earlier sequencing of approximately 200 million T cells yielded approximately 100 million unique TCR beta sequences.

Use of 60 Vbeta and 13 Jbeta primers characterized the PCR. Using immunoSEQ multiplex PCR, the repertoire was profiled, and TCRdb retains in-frame clones only, with some absent. The sample contains tens of thousands of clones, around 66% of which appear only once. Study conclusions and caveats: Most TCR sequences proved rare, with some public TCRs found in many donors. The productive fraction for most TCR beta V segments was about 87% or about 30% in an earlier analysis.

The CDR3 has 15 amino acids. Germline assignment: CDR1 SGHRS and CDR2 YFSETQ. The ends were cut back, 4 bases at V and 1 base at J, with 14 bases in the middle. This receptor was taken from a man in his thirties or forties in good health and CMV-seronegative. V and J are TRBV5-1 and TRBJ1-1, with a possible D match to TRBD1 (5 bases). The sample comprised PBMCs. Here the CDR3 reads CASSGAAPSNTEAFF. The CDR3, as DNA: TGCGCCAGCAGCGGGGCCGCTCCCTCGAACACTGAAGCTTTCTTT.